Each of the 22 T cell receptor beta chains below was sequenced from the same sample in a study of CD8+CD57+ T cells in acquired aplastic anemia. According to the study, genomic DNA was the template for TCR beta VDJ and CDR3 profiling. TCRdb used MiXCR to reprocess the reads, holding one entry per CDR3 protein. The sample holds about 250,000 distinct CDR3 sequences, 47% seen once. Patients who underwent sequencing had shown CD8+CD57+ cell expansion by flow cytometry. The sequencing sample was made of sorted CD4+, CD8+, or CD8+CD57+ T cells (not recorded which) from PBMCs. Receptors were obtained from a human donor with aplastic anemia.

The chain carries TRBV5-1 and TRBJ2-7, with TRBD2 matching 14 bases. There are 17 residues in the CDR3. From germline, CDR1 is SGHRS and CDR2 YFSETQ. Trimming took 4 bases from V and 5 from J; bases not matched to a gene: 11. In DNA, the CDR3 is TGCGCCAGCAGCCCGGGACTAGCGGGAGTCGGCGGAGACGAGCAGTACTTC. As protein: CASSPGLAGVGGDEQYF.

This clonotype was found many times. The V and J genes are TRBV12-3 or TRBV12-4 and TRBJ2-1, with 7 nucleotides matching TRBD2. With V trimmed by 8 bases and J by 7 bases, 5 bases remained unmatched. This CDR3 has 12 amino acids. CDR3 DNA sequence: TGTGCCAGCGGCCCGGGGGGAAATGAGCAGTTCTTC. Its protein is CASGPGGNEQFF.

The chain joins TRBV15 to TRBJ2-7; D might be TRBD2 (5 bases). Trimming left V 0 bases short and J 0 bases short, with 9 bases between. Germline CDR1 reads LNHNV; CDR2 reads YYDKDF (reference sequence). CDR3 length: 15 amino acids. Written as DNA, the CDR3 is TGTGCCACCAGCAGAGATCTGGGGAGCTCCTACGAGCAGTACTTC. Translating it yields CATSRDLGSSYEQYF.

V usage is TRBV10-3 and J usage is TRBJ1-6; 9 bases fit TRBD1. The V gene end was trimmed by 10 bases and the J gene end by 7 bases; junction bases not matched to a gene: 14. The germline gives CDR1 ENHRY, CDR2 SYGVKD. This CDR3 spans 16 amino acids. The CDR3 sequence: CASRKQGAGWNSPLHF. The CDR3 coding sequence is TGTGCCAGCAGAAAACAGGGGGCAGGGTGGAATTCACCCCTCCACTTT.

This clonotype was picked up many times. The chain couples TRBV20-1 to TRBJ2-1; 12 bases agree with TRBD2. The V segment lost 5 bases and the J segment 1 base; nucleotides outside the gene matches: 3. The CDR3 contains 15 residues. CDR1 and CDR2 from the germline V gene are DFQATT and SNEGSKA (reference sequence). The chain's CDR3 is CSALTSGGSYNEQFF. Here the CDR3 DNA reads TGCAGTGCTTTGACTAGCGGGGGTTCCTACAATGAGCAGTTCTTC.

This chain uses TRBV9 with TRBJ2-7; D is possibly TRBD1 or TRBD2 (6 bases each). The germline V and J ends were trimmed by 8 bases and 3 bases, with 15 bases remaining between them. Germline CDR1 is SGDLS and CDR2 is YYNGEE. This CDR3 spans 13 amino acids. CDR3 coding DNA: TGTGCCAGTCCCGAGGGGGGCAACTACGAGCAGTACGTC. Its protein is CASPEGGNYEQYV.

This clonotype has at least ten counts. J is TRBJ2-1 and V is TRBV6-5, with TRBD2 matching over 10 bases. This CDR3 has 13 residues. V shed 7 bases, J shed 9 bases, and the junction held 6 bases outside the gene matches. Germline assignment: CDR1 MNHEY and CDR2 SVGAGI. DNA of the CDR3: TGTGCCAGCAATCTAGCGGGAGAACCTGAGCAGTTCTTC. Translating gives CASNLAGEPEQFF.

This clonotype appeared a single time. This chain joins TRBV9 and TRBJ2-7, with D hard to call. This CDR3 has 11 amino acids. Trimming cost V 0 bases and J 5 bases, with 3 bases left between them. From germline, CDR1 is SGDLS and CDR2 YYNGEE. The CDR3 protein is CASSVVNEQYF. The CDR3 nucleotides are TGTGCCAGCAGCGTAGTGAACGAGCAGTACTTC.

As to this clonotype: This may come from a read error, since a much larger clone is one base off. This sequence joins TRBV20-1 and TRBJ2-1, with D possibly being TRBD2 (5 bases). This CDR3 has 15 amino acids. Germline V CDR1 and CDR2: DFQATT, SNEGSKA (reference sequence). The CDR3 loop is CSARDSNGINNEQFF. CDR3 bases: TGCAGTGCTAGAGATTCCAACGGGATTAACAATGAGCAATTCTTC.

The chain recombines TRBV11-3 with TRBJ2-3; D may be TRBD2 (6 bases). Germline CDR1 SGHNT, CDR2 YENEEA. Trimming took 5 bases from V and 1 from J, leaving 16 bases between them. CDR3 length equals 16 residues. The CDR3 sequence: CASSASPGTGTDTQYF. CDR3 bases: TGTGCCAGCAGCGCATCCCCCGGGACTGGCACAGATACGCAGTATTTT.

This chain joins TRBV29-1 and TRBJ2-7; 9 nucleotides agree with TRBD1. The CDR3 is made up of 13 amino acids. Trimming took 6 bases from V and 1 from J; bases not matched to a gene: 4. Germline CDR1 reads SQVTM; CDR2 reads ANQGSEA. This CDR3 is CSVAGTGSYEQYF. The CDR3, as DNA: TGCAGCGTGGCCGGGACAGGGTCCTACGAGCAGTACTTC.

In DNA, the CDR3 is TGTGCCAGTAGCACCCCAGGGGGAAGGAGTTCACCCCTCCACTTT. Protein sequence: CASSTPGGRSSPLHF. V and J are TRBV19 and TRBJ1-6; TRBD1 matches at 7 bases. There are 15 residues in the CDR3. With V trimmed by 6 bases and J by 9 bases, 11 bases remained unmatched. Looked up from germline, CDR1 is LNHDA and CDR2 is SQIVND (reference sequence).

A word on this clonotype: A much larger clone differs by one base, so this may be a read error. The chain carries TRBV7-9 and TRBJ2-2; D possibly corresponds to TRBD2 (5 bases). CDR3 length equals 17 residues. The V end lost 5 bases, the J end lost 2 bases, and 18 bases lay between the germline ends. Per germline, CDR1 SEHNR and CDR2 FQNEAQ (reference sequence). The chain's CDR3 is CASSPFSSNGNTGELFF. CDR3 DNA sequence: TGTGCCAGCAGCCCATTCTCTAGCAACGGTAACACCGGGGAGCTGTTTTTT.

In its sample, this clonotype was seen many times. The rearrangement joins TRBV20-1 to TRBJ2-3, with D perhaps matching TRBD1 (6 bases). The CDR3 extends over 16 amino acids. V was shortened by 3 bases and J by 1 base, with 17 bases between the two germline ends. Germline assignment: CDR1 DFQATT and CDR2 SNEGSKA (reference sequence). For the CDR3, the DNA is TGCAGTGCTAGCAAAACCGACAGGTCCGGCACAGATACGCAGTATTTT. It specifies CSASKTDRSGTDTQYF.

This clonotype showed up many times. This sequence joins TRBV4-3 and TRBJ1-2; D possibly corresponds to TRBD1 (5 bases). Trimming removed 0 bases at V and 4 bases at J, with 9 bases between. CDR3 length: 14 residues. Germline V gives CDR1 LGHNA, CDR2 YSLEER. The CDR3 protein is CASSQEKGTYGYTF. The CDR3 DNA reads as TGCGCCAGCAGCCAAGAAAAAGGGACCTATGGCTACACCTTC.

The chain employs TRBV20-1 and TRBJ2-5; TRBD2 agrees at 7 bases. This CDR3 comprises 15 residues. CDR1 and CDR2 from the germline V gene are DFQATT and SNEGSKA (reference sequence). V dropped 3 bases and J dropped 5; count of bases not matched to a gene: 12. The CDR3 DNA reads TGCAGTGCTAGTCCCCTAGCGGTGATCTTGGAGACCCAGTACTTC. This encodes CSASPLAVILETQYF.

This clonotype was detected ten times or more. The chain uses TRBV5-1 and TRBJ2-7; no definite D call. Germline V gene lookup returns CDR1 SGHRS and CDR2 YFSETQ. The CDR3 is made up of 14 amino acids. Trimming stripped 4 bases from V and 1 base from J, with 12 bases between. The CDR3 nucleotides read TGCGCCAGCAGCCACGACGGTGGATCCTACGAGCAGTACTTC. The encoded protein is CASSHDGGSYEQYF.

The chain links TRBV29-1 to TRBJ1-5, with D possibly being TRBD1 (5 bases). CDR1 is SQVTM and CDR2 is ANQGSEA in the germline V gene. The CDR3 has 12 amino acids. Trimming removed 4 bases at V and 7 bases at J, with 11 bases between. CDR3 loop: CSVGRVGQPQHF. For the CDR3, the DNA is TGCAGCGTTGGCAGGGTGGGACAGCCCCAGCATTTT.

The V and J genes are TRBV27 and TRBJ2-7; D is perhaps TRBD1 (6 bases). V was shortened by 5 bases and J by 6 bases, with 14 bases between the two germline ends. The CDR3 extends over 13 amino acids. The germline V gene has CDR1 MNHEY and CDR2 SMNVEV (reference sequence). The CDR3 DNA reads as TGTGCCAGCAGTACAGGGTGGGGCCGCGAGCAGTACTTC. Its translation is CASSTGWGREQYF.

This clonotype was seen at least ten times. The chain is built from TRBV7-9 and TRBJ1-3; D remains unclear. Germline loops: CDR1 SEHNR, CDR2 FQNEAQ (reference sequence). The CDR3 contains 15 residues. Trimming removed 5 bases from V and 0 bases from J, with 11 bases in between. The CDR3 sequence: CASSGEEVSGNTIYF. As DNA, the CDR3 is TGTGCCAGCAGCGGAGAGGAGGTCTCTGGAAACACCATATATTTT.

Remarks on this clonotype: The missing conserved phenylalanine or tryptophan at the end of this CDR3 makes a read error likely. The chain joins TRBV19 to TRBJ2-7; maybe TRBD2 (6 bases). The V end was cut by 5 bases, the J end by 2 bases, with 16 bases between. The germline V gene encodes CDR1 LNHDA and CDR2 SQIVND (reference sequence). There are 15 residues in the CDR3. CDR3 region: CASSAPTGGTYEQYL. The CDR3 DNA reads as TGTGCCAGTAGTGCCCCTACCGGGGGAACCTACGAGCAGTACCTC.

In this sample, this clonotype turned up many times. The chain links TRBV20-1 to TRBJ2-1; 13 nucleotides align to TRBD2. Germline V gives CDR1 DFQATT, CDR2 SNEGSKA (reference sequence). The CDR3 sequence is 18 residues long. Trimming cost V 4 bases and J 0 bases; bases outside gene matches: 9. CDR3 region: CSAKTGLAGDRSYNEQFF. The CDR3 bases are TGCAGTGCTAAAACAGGACTAGCGGGGGACCGCTCCTACAATGAGCAGTTCTTC.